This is a list of T cell receptor beta chains from one sample in a study of T-cell reconstitution after alpha-beta-depleted transplantation in children. One entry per CDR3 protein results from TCRdb running MiXCR on the PCR reads. The sample carries 300,000 or so distinct CDR3 sequences, 23% recorded once. Specimen: PBMCs, mostly from graft donor cells, collected 180 days after TCRalphabeta/CD19-depleted stem cell transplant. Receptor source: a male patient between 10 and 17 years old who had a stem cell transplant for acute lymphoblastic leukemia, so the T cells may come from the graft donor. Both conserved end residues are part of each CDR3. D genes are given only for firm matches. Rows may omit the clone size; those that give it use once, few, many or a size class.

d_gene: TRBD2
abundance: many
v_gene: TRBV5-5
j_gene: TRBJ2-7
CDR3nt: TGTGCCAGCAGCTTGTACGGGGGGGGCTCCTACGAGCAGTACTTC
CDR3aa: CASSLYGGGSYEQYF

d_gene: -
abundance: few
v_gene: TRBV10-3
j_gene: TRBJ2-7
CDR3nt: TGTGCCATCAGTGATCTCCACAGCTCCTACGAGCAGTACTTC
CDR3aa: CAISDLHSSYEQYF

d_gene: -
abundance: -
v_gene: TRBV5-5
j_gene: TRBJ1-2
CDR3nt: TGTGCCAGCAGCTTGGACAGGGCCTCTAGGGGCTACACCTTC
CDR3aa: CASSLDRASRGYTF

d_gene: -
abundance: -
v_gene: TRBV5-6
j_gene: TRBJ2-7
CDR3nt: TGTGCCAGCACCTCTATGGAGTACTTC
CDR3aa: CASTSMEYF

d_gene: TRBD1
abundance: few
v_gene: TRBV5-5
j_gene: TRBJ2-7
CDR3nt: TGTGCCAGCAGCCCGACAGGGGGCGTCTACGAGCAGTACTTC
CDR3aa: CASSPTGGVYEQYF

d_gene: -
abundance: -
v_gene: TRBV4-1
j_gene: TRBJ2-1
CDR3nt: TGCGCCAGCAGCCAACTGGGGGGAGCCTACAATGAGCAGTTCTTC
CDR3aa: CASSQLGGAYNEQFF

d_gene: -
abundance: -
v_gene: TRBV6-2/TRBV6-3
j_gene: TRBJ1-2
CDR3nt: TGTGCCAGCAGTTACGGGGGAAGACAGGGCTACACCTTC
CDR3aa: CASSYGGRQGYTF

d_gene: TRBD1
abundance: few
v_gene: TRBV18
j_gene: TRBJ2-7
CDR3nt: TGTGCCAGCTCACCACTGGACAGGGGGACCTCGGGCTACGAGCAGTACTTC
CDR3aa: CASSPLDRGTSGYEQYF

d_gene: TRBD1
abundance: -
v_gene: TRBV5-1
j_gene: TRBJ2-7
CDR3nt: TGCGCCAGCAGCGGGGGACAGGGGGTTAAGTACGAGCAGTACTTC
CDR3aa: CASSGGQGVKYEQYF

d_gene: -
abundance: few
v_gene: TRBV5-1
j_gene: TRBJ2-1
CDR3nt: TGCGCCAGCAGCTTGAAGGGCACTGCCCCCACGGGGCAGTTCTTC
CDR3aa: CASSLKGTAPTGQFF

d_gene: -
abundance: -
v_gene: TRBV9
j_gene: TRBJ2-3
CDR3nt: TGTGCCAGCAGCGATGATACGCAGTATTTT
CDR3aa: CASSDDTQYF

d_gene: -
abundance: -
v_gene: TRBV5-1
j_gene: TRBJ1-1
CDR3nt: TGCGCCAGCAGCTTGGAAGTAGGGTGGAACACTGAAGCTTTCTTT
CDR3aa: CASSLEVGWNTEAFF

d_gene: TRBD1
abundance: -
v_gene: TRBV10-1
j_gene: TRBJ1-1
CDR3nt: TGCGCCAGCAGTGAACAGGACAGGGGAAGTCGAGCTTTCTTT
CDR3aa: CASSEQDRGSRAFF

d_gene: -
abundance: -
v_gene: TRBV6-1
j_gene: TRBJ1-5
CDR3nt: TGTGCCAGCAGGCTCACAGGGCGGTGGCAGCCCCAGCATTTT
CDR3aa: CASRLTGRWQPQHF

d_gene: -
abundance: -
v_gene: TRBV7-2
j_gene: TRBJ2-5
CDR3nt: TGTGCCAGCAGCTTAGTCGGAGGGCAAGAGACCCAGTACTTC
CDR3aa: CASSLVGGQETQYF

d_gene: -
abundance: -
v_gene: TRBV12-3/TRBV12-4
j_gene: TRBJ1-1
CDR3nt: TGTGCCAGCTTGGCAATTTACACTGAAGCTTTCTTT
CDR3aa: CASLAIYTEAFF

d_gene: -
abundance: -
v_gene: TRBV29-1
j_gene: TRBJ1-2
CDR3nt: TGCAGCGTGGTCAGGGATCTTAACTATGGCTACACCTTC
CDR3aa: CSVVRDLNYGYTF

d_gene: -
abundance: -
v_gene: TRBV5-1
j_gene: TRBJ2-1
CDR3nt: TGCGCCAGCAGCCCGACTAATGCCAATGAGCAGTTCTTC
CDR3aa: CASSPTNANEQFF

d_gene: -
abundance: few
v_gene: TRBV5-8
j_gene: TRBJ1-2
CDR3nt: TGTGCCAGCAGCTTGTTTGGAGCCTCCTATGGCTACACCTTC
CDR3aa: CASSLFGASYGYTF

d_gene: TRBD2
abundance: -
v_gene: TRBV7-9
j_gene: TRBJ2-1
CDR3nt: TGTGCCAGCAGCTTAGATGCGGGAGGGACCCCCTACAATGAGCAGTTCTTC
CDR3aa: CASSLDAGGTPYNEQFF

d_gene: -
abundance: many
v_gene: TRBV10-3
j_gene: TRBJ2-1
CDR3nt: TGTGCCATCAGAGTCCTTGGACGCGATGAGCAGTTCTTC
CDR3aa: CAIRVLGRDEQFF

d_gene: TRBD2
abundance: -
v_gene: TRBV4-2
j_gene: TRBJ2-7
CDR3nt: TGTGCCAGTCCTTTACTAGCGGGAGGGACCTTTGCCATCTCCTACGAGCAGTACTTC
CDR3aa: CASPLLAGGTFAISYEQYF

d_gene: TRBD2
abundance: -
v_gene: TRBV29-1
j_gene: TRBJ2-1
CDR3nt: TGCAGCGTAGGTGGACTAGCGTACGTCGATGAGCAGTTCTTC
CDR3aa: CSVGGLAYVDEQFF

d_gene: -
abundance: -
v_gene: TRBV5-1
j_gene: TRBJ2-1
CDR3nt: TGCGCCAGCAGCTTTTCGGGCCCTAGCAACCACAATGAGCAGTTCTTC
CDR3aa: CASSFSGPSNHNEQFF

d_gene: TRBD2
abundance: few
v_gene: TRBV29-1
j_gene: TRBJ2-5
CDR3nt: TGCAGCGTTGGAGATTTAGGGACTAGCGGGAGAGGAGAGACCCAGTACTTC
CDR3aa: CSVGDLGTSGRGETQYF

d_gene: -
abundance: -
v_gene: TRBV6-5
j_gene: TRBJ2-5
CDR3nt: TGTGCCAGCAGTTATCAGGGGCGCTTGGAGACCCAGTACTTC
CDR3aa: CASSYQGRLETQYF

d_gene: -
abundance: -
v_gene: TRBV29-1
j_gene: TRBJ2-2
CDR3nt: TGCAGCGTTGAAAGGCATAACACCGGGGAGCTGTTTTTT
CDR3aa: CSVERHNTGELFF